This T cell receptor beta chain derives from a study of blood T cell repertoires in COVID-19. At the level of the study: Acute and convalescent COVID-19 samples came from the United States, Italy and Spain. The cDNA or gDNA used as material had been derived from T cells, B-cell-depleted T cells, or PBMCs.

The CDR3 spans 15 residues. Germline V lookup: CDR1 PRHDT, CDR2 FYEKMQ (reference sequence). Trimming cost V 5 bases and J 6 bases, with 20 bases left between them. The table came from immunoSEQ multiplex PCR; TCRdb's copy has only in-frame clones and leaves some out. The repertoire holds about 91,000 clones, around 90% seen once, with 4.8% in the top ten. Sequences were obtained from peripheral blood. The sequence came from a woman of 80 years or more with active COVID-19. The rearrangement joins TRBV13 to TRBJ2-7; tentatively, D is TRBD1 (8 bases). CDR3 amino acids: CASSSGTGRRSEQYF. CDR3 sequence (DNA): TGTGCCAGCAGCAGCGGGACAGGCCGTCGGAGCGAGCAGTACTTC. Full variable domain (remainder filled in from reference TRBV13 and TRBJ2-7): AAGVIQSPRHLIKEKRETATLKCYPIPRHDTVYWYQQGPGQDPQFLISFYEKMQSDKGSIPDRFSAQQFSDYHSELNMSSLELGDSALYFCASSSGTGRRSEQYFGPGTRLTVT.